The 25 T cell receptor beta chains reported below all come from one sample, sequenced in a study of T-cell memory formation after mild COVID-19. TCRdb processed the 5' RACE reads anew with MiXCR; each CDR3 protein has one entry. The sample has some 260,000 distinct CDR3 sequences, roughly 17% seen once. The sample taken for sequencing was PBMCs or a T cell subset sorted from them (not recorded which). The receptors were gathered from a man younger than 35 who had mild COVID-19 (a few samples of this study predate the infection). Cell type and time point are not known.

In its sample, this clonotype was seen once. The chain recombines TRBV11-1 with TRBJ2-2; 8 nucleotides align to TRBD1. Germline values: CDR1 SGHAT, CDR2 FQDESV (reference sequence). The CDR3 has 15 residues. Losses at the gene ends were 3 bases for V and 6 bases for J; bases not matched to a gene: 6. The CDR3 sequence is CASSLGAQGAGELFF. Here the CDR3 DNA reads TGTGCCAGCAGCTTGGGGGCACAGGGGGCCGGGGAGCTGTTTTTT. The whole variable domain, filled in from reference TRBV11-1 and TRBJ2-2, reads EAEVAQSPRYKITEKSQAVAFWCDPISGHATLYWYRQILGQGPELLVQFQDESVVDDSQLPKDRFSAERLKGVDSTLKIQPAELGDSAMYLCASSLGAQGAGELFFGEGSRLTVL.

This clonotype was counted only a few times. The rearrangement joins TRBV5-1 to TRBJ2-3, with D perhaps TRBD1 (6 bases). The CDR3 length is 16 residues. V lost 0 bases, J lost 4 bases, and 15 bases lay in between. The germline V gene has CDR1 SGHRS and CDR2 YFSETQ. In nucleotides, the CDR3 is TGCGCCAGCAGCTTGGTTCAAAGGGGGAATTCAGATACGCAGTATTTT. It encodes CASSLVQRGNSDTQYF.

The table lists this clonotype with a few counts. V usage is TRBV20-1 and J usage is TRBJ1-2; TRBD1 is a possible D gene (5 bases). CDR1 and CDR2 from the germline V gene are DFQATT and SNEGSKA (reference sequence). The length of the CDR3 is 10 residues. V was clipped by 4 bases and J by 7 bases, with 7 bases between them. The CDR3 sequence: CSAKGTGYTF. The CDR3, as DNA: TGCAGTGCTAAAGGGACTGGCTACACCTTC.

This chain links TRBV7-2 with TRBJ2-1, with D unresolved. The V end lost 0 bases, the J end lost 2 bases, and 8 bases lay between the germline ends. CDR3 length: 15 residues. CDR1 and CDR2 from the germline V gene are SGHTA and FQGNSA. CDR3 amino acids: CASSLALVPYNEQFF. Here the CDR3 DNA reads TGTGCCAGCAGCTTAGCCCTAGTTCCCTACAATGAGCAGTTCTTC. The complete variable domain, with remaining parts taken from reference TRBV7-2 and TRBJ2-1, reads GAGVSQSPSNKVTEKGKDVELRCDPISGHTALYWYRQSLGQGLEFLIYFQGNSAPDKSGLPSDRFSAERTGGSVSTLTIQRTQQEDSAVYLCASSLALVPYNEQFFGPGTRLTVL.

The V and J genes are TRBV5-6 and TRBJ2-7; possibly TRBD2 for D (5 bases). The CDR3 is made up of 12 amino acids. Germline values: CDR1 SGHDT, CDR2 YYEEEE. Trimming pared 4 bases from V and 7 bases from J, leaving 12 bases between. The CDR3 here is CASSVRTGEQYV. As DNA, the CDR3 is TGTGCCAGCAGCGTCCGGACTGGGGAGCAGTACGTC.

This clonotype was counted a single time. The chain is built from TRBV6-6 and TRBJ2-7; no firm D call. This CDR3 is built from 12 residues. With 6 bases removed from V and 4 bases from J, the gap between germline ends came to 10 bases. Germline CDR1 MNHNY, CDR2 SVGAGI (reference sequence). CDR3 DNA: TGTGCCAGCAGCCCTCAGTCTTACGAGCAGTACGTC. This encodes CASSPQSYEQYV.

The CDR3 sequence: CASSHDRSTPTNEKLFF. The CDR3 coding sequence is TGTGCCAGCAGCCATGACAGGAGTACTCCAACTAATGAAAAACTGTTTTTT. J is TRBJ1-4 and V is TRBV3-1, with D possibly matching TRBD1 (6 bases). Trimming took 3 bases from V and 0 from J, leaving 14 bases between them. The CDR3 sequence is 17 residues long. The germline V gene has CDR1 LGHDT and CDR2 YNNKEL (reference sequence).

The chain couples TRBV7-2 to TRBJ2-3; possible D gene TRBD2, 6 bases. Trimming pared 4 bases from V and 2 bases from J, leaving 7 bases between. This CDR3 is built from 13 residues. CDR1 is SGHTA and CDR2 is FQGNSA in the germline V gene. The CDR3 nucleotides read TGTGCCAGCAGCTGGAGGGCCACAGATACGCAGTATTTT. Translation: CASSWRATDTQYF.

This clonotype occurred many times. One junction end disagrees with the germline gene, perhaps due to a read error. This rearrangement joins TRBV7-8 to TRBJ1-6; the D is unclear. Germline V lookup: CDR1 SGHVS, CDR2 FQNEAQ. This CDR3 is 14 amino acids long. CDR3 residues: CASSLAGENSPLHF. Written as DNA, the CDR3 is TGTGCCAGCAGTTTAGCTGGGGAGAATTCACCCCTCCACTTT.

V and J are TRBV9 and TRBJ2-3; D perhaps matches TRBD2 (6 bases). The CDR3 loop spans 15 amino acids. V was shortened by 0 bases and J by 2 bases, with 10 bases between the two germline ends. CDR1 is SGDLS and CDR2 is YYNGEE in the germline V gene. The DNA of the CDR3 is TGTGCCAGCAGCGTAGGTAGCGGAATCACAGATACGCAGTATTTT. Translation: CASSVGSGITDTQYF.

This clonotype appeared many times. In DNA form, the CDR3 reads TGTGCCAGCAGTACCGCTACTACCTACAATGAGCAGTTCTTC. Translation: CASSTATTYNEQFF. The V and J genes are TRBV7-2 and TRBJ2-1; D gene unclear. The V gene lost 6 bases and the J gene lost 2 bases, with 11 bases spanning the gap. CDR3 length: 14 residues. CDR1 and CDR2 from the germline V gene are SGHTA and FQGNSA.

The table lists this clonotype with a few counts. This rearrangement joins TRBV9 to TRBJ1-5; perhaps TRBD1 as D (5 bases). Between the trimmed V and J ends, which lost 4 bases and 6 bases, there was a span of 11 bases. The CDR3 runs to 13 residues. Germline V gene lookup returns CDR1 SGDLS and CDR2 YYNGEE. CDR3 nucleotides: TGTGCCAGCAGCTCGACAGTGGGTCAGCCCCAGCATTTT. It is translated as CASSSTVGQPQHF.

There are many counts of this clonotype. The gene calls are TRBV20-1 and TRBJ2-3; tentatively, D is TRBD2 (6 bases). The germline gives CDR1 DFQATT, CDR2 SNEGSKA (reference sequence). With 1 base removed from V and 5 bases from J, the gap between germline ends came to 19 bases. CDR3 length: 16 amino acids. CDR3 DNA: TGCAGTGCTAGAGGGGTCGGGGGAGAAGGTTTAGATACGCAGTATTTT. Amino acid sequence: CSARGVGGEGLDTQYF.

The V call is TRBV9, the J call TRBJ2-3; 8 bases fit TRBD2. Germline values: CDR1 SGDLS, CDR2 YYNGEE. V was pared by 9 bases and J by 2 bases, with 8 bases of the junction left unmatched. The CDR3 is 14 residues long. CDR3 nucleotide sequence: TGTGCCATCAGGGGCGGGGGGTCCACAGATACGCAGTATTTT. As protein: CAIRGGGSTDTQYF.

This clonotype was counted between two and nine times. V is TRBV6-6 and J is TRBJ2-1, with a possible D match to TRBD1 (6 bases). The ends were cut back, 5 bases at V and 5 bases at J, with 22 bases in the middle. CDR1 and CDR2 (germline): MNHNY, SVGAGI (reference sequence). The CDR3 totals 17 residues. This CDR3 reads CASSNPRTEAGNNEQFF. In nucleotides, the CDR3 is TGTGCCAGCAGTAACCCCCGGACAGAGGCAGGAAACAATGAGCAGTTCTTC.

CDR3 DNA sequence: TGTGCCAGCAGTGAATGGATGGTTAATGAGCAGTTCTTC. This encodes CASSEWMVNEQFF. The V and J genes are TRBV25-1 and TRBJ2-1, with D unclear. CDR1 is MGHDK, CDR2 SYGVNS, per germline. The germline V and J ends were trimmed by 1 base and 7 bases, with 8 bases remaining between them. The CDR3 is made up of 13 amino acids.

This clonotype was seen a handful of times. The CDR3 region is CASSSSGTFEAFF. CDR3 DNA sequence: TGTGCCAGCAGCTCCTCAGGGACTTTTGAAGCTTTCTTT. The chain employs TRBV7-9 and TRBJ1-1; the D gene is possibly TRBD1 (5 bases). Germline loops: CDR1 SEHNR, CDR2 FQNEAQ (reference sequence). V lost 4 bases and J 7 bases, leaving 13 bases between the germline ends. This CDR3 is 13 amino acids long.

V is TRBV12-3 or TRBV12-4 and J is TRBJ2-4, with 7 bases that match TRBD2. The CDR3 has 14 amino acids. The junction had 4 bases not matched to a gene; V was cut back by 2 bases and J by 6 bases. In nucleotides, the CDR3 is TGTGCCAGCAGTTTATCACGGGGGGTAAACATTCAGTACTTC. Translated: CASSLSRGVNIQYF.

CDR3 region: CASSETGGDSPLHF. The CDR3 coding sequence is TGTGCCAGCAGCGAGACAGGGGGGGATTCACCCCTCCACTTT. This chain uses TRBV3-1 with TRBJ1-6, with 9 positions matching TRBD1. Germline loops: CDR1 LGHDT, CDR2 YNNKEL (reference sequence). There are 14 residues in the CDR3. The V segment lost 5 bases and the J segment 8 bases; nucleotides outside the gene matches: 4.

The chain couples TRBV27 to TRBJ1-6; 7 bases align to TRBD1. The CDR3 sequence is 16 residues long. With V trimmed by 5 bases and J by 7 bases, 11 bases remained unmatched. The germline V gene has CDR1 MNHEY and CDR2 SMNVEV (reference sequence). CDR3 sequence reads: CASSVSATGWNSPLHF. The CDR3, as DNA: TGTGCCAGCAGTGTCTCCGCGACAGGGTGGAATTCACCCCTCCACTTT.

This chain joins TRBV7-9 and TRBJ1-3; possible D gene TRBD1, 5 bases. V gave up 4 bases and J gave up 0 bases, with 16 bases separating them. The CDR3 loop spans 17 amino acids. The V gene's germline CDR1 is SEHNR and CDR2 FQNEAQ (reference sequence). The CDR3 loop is CASSSPGRTGSGNTIYF. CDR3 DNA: TGTGCCAGCAGCTCACCAGGGAGAACAGGCTCTGGAAACACCATATATTTT.

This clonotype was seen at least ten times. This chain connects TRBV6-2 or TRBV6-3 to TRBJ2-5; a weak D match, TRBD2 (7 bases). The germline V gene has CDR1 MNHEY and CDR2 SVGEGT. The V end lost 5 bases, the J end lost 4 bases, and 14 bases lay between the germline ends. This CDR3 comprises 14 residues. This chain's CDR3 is CASSPEGGPETQYF. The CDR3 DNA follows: TGTGCCAGCAGTCCCGAGGGGGGGCCAGAGACCCAGTACTTC.

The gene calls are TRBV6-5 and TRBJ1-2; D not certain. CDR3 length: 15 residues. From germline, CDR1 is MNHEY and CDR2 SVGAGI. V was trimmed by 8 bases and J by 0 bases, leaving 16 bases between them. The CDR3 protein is CASRPQGLANYGYTF. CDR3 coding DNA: TGTGCCAGCCGTCCCCAAGGTCTAGCTAACTATGGCTACACCTTC.

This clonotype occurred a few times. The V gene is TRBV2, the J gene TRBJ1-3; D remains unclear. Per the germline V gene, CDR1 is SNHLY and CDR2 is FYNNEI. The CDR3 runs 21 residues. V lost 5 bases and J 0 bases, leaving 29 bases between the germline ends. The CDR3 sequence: CASSKSRGRTSESRSGNTIYF. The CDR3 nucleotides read TGTGCCAGCAGTAAATCCCGAGGCCGAACGAGTGAGAGTCGCTCTGGAAACACCATATATTTT.

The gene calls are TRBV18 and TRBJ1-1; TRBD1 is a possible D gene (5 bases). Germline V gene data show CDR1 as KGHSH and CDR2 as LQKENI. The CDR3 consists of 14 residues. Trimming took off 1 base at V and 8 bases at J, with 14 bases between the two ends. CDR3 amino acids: CASSPRSQGSEAFF. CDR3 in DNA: TGTGCCAGCTCACCACGAAGCCAGGGATCCGAAGCTTTCTTT.